A single sample gave rise to the 22 T cell receptor beta chains below, sequenced in a study of T cells expressing NK-cell markers. TCRdb derives one entry per CDR3 protein from the 5' RACE reads, leaving out DNA. The sample features some 450,000 distinct CDR3 sequences, with about 7.1% in its top ten. Sequencing was done on a sample of blood T cells: a sorted CD56 or NKG2C T cell subset, CD4+ or CD8+ T cells, or bulk PBMC T cells (not recorded which). The receptors here all came from a woman aged 18 to 75 in good health.

V and J are TRBV11-2 and TRBJ2-7; the TCRdb call, TRBD1, lacks DNA for checking. The length of the CDR3 is 14 residues. Germline V CDR1 and CDR2: SGHAT, FQNNGV. This chain's CDR3 is CASSPPFTGDEQYF.

J is TRBJ2-1 and V is TRBV19; checking the TCRdb D call of TRBD2 is not possible without DNA. The CDR3 loop spans 15 amino acids. Germline-derived CDR1 and CDR2 are LNHDA and SQIVND (reference sequence). CDR3 sequence: CASHTSGISYNEQFF.

The V gene is TRBV4-3, the J gene TRBJ1-5. The CDR3 runs to 14 residues. From germline, CDR1 is LGHNA and CDR2 YSLEER. This CDR3 reads CASSQGFFDQPQHF.

The chain's CDR3 is CASSPPNPKNNEQFF. The V and J genes are TRBV9 and TRBJ2-1; TCRdb names TRBD2, which stays unverified in the absence of DNA. The CDR3 has 15 amino acids. Per the germline V gene, CDR1 is SGDLS and CDR2 is YYNGEE.

V and J are TRBV6-1 and TRBJ2-3; TCRdb reports TRBD2, a call that lacks DNA to check it against. CDR1 is MNHNS and CDR2 is SASEGT in the germline V gene. This CDR3 spans 18 amino acids. The CDR3 protein is CASFPVGGAGRDTDTQYF.

The rearrangement joins TRBV6-1 to TRBJ2-6. The CDR3 covers 15 residues. Germline CDR1 reads MNHNS; CDR2 reads SASEGT. CDR3 sequence reads: CASRRPVSGANVLTF.

The chain recombines TRBV21-1 with TRBJ2-1. TRBV21-1 is a pseudogene locus. The CDR3 sequence is 15 residues long. This CDR3 reads CASSKALFLFHEQFF.

V and J are TRBV28 and TRBJ1-6; lacking DNA, the TRBD1 call made by TCRdb goes unchecked. Germline V CDR1 and CDR2: MDHEN, SYDVKM. This CDR3 contains 16 residues. CDR3 protein: CASTGTTGSYNSPLHF. Combining the CDR3 with reference TRBV28 and TRBJ1-6 gives the whole variable domain DVKVTQSSRYLVKRTGEKVFLECVQDMDHENMFWYRQDPGLGLRLIYFSYDVKMKEKGDIPEGYSVSREKKERFSLILESASTNQTSMYLCASTGTTGSYNSPLHFGNGTRLTVT.

This chain links TRBV5-1 with TRBJ2-1; TCRdb returns TRBD2, unconfirmable since there is no DNA. This CDR3 spans 17 amino acids. Germline V CDR1 and CDR2: SGHRS, YFSETQ. The CDR3 region is CASSHPMRQSTSGRQFF.

The chain couples TRBV29-1 to TRBJ2-5; there is no DNA to check the TCRdb D call of TRBD1. There are 15 residues in the CDR3. Germline V gene data show CDR1 as SQVTM and CDR2 as ANQGSEA. The CDR3 loop is CSVEDGAGGGETQYF.

The rearrangement uses TRBV5-8 and TRBJ1-6. This CDR3 is built from 11 residues. The germline CDR1 and CDR2 sequences are SGHTS and YDEGEE. CDR3 protein: CASSYHSPLHF.

The chain uses TRBV29-1 and TRBJ2-1; the TRBD2 assignment by TCRdb is unverifiable without DNA. The CDR3 has 14 amino acids. The germline V gene has CDR1 SQVTM and CDR2 ANQGSEA. The CDR3 sequence is CSVELARSYNEQFF.

The chain joins TRBV27 to TRBJ2-1; TCRdb returns TRBD2, unconfirmable since there is no DNA. This CDR3 comprises 16 residues. Germline CDR1 is MNHEY and CDR2 is SMNVEV (reference sequence). CDR3 sequence reads: CASSLVPSILYNEQFF.

The CDR3 is CSARDPKRAEQFF. The chain links TRBV20-1 to TRBJ2-1; the D call of TRBD2 rests on TCRdb alone, since no DNA is present to check it. Germline V gene data show CDR1 as DFQATT and CDR2 as SNEGSKA (reference sequence). This CDR3 is built from 13 residues.

The gene calls are TRBV29-1 and TRBJ2-7; TCRdb names TRBD1, which stays unverified in the absence of DNA. This CDR3 comprises 12 residues. Germline CDR1 and CDR2: SQVTM and ANQGSEA. The CDR3 loop is CSVGTENYEQYF.

The chain carries TRBV18 and TRBJ1-2. Germline-derived CDR1 and CDR2 are KGHSH and LQKENI. The CDR3 has 15 amino acids. CDR3 amino acids: CASSPGGVENYGYTF. The full variable domain, its missing parts supplied by reference TRBV18 and TRBJ1-2, is NAGVMQNPRHLVRRRGQEARLRCSPMKGHSHVYWYRQLPEEGLKFMVYLQKENIIDESGMPKERFSAEFPKEGPSILRIQQVVRGDSAAYFCASSPGGVENYGYTFGSGTRLTVV.

The V gene is TRBV27, the J gene TRBJ2-7; with no DNA, the TCRdb D assignment of TRBD1 cannot be verified. Germline values: CDR1 MNHEY, CDR2 SMNVEV (reference sequence). This CDR3 has 15 amino acids. CDR3 amino acids: CASSLRAGLSYEQYF.

The J gene is TRBJ2-2, the V gene TRBV30; absent DNA, TCRdb's TRBD2 call cannot be checked. Germline CDR1 GTSNPN, CDR2 SVGIG (reference sequence). This CDR3 is built from 14 residues. The CDR3 reads CAWMGGMNTGELFF. Variable domain in full (rest from reference TRBV30 and TRBJ2-2): SQTIHQWPATLVQPVGSPLSLECTVEGTSNPNLYWYRQAAGRGLQLLFYSVGIGQISSEVPQNLSASRPQDRQFILSSKKLLLSDSGFYLCAWMGGMNTGELFFGEGSRLTVL.

This chain links TRBV4-2 with TRBJ2-1; the TRBD2 assignment by TCRdb is unverifiable without DNA. Germline V gene lookup returns CDR1 LGHNA and CDR2 YNFKEQ. There are 20 residues in the CDR3. CDR3 sequence: CASSPKSGTSGRALHNEQFF.

The chain has TRBV7-2 and TRBJ1-2; TCRdb's D gene call, TRBD1, goes unchecked for lack of DNA. Germline assignment: CDR1 SGHTA and CDR2 FQGNSA. CDR3 length equals 16 residues. CDR3 protein: CASSLLPTGRDYGYTF.

The chain carries TRBV5-4 and TRBJ1-1; TCRdb designates TRBD1, a call that cannot be tested without DNA. This CDR3 contains 14 residues. Germline CDR1 SGHNT, CDR2 YYREEE (reference sequence). The CDR3 reads CASSGTGKNTEAFF.

The chain carries TRBV24-1 and TRBJ1-2. This CDR3 spans 13 amino acids. Germline V gene sequence: CDR1 KGHDR, CDR2 SFDVKD. The CDR3 here is CATSDPRDYGYTF.